This T cell receptor (beta chain) came from a study of blood T cells in healthy people across ages. Study overall: About one barcoded beta molecule per two T cells came from capture by template switching.

This clonotype occurred a few times. Alongside a J-beta primer mix, a sample-barcoded 5' primer served in a second PCR lasting roughly 6 to 11 cycles. MiXCR, run by TCRdb on the 5' RACE reads, gives a single entry per CDR3 protein. Of approximately 760,000 distinct CDR3 sequences detected, 20% to 25% appear once; the ten largest clones hold just under 9.5%. V gave up 6 bases and J gave up 8 bases, with 18 bases separating them. CDR1 and CDR2 from the germline V gene are MNHEY and SVGEGT. This CDR3 is built from 14 residues. These same records also appear under a second study, on T cells of mothers and their children. That paper adds: Sequencing got over 10 million TCR beta CDR3 reads from each mother and roughly 2.7 million from each child.

This chain joins TRBV6-2 or TRBV6-3 and TRBJ2-3; D is undetermined. Sequenced: blood. The receptor was derived from a boy aged 10-17 years in good health. Here the CDR3 DNA reads TGTGCCAGCAGGGCTTCAACTAACGTCGGTACGCAGTATTTT. This codes for CASRASTNVGTQYF.